This is a list of T cell receptor beta chains from one sample in a study of tumor and adjacent non-tumor tissue in lung cancer. TCRdb itself ran the multiplex PCR reads through MiXCR, one entry per CDR3 protein. The data show about 75,000 distinct CDR3 sequences, with roughly 70% seen just once and about 27% held by the top ten. Input material: distant non-tumor lung tissue. The receptors come from a woman in her 50s with non-small cell lung cancer. Both conserved end residues are part of each CDR3. A D gene is named only where the DNA matches it firmly. Clone size is stated in some rows and not others, as once, few, many or a class when expanded.

D: TRBD1
V: TRBV6-1
J: TRBJ1-4
size: NA
DNA: TGTGCCAGCAGTGATGCAACCGAGACAGGGCTTGAAAAACTGTTTTTT
CDR3: CASSDATETGLEKLFF

D: TRBD1
V: TRBV6-2/TRBV6-3
J: TRBJ1-2
size: NA
DNA: TGTGCCAGCACCGTGGACAGGGGGATTTACGGCTTCACCTTC
CDR3: CASTVDRGIYGFTF

D: NA
V: TRBV10-3
J: TRBJ1-3
size: NA
DNA: TGTGCCATCACCGACAGTGGATCTTCCGGAGACACCATATATTTT
CDR3: CAITDSGSSGDTIYF

D: NA
V: TRBV6-1
J: TRBJ2-2
size: NA
DNA: TGTGCCAGCACGCGGTTTTCGACAGTAAACACCGGGGAGCTGTTTTTT
CDR3: CASTRFSTVNTGELFF

D: TRBD2
V: TRBV19
J: TRBJ2-7
size: once
DNA: TGTGCCAGTAGTATAGGCCCAGCGGGAGCGTCCTACGAGCAGTACTTC
CDR3: CASSIGPAGASYEQYF

D: TRBD1
V: TRBV10-3
J: TRBJ1-2
size: many
DNA: TGTGCCATCAGTGAGACAGGGGAAGGCTACACCTTC
CDR3: CAISETGEGYTF

D: NA
V: TRBV7-9
J: TRBJ2-2
size: few
DNA: TGTGCCAGCAGCCAGGGGCGCACCGGGGAGCTGTTTTTT
CDR3: CASSQGRTGELFF

D: TRBD2
V: TRBV7-9
J: TRBJ2-2
size: NA
DNA: TGTGCCAGCAGCTTTGGACTAGCGGGAGGTACCGGGGAGCTGTTTTTT
CDR3: CASSFGLAGGTGELFF

D: TRBD2
V: TRBV11-2
J: TRBJ2-7
size: NA
DNA: TGCGCCAGCAGCTCCCGACTAGCGAGCTACGAGCGGTACTTC
CDR3: CASSSRLASYERYF

D: NA
V: TRBV11-2
J: TRBJ2-1
size: NA
DNA: TGTACCAGCAGCTTGGACAAGAGGTCTTACAATGAGCAGTTCTTC
CDR3: CTSSLDKRSYNEQFF

D: TRBD1
V: TRBV20-1
J: TRBJ1-5
size: many
DNA: TGCAGTGCTCTCTTGTTTGGACAGGGCCAAAATCAGCCCCAGCATTTT
CDR3: CSALLFGQGQNQPQHF

D: TRBD1
V: TRBV20-1
J: TRBJ2-1
size: NA
DNA: TGCAGTGCTAGAGAGTGGAGATGGGACAGGGAAACCGATGAGCAGTTCTTC
CDR3: CSAREWRWDRETDEQFF

D: NA
V: TRBV4-1
J: TRBJ1-1
size: NA
DNA: TGTACGAGCAGCCAAGATCGTTACAGTGCGAACACTGAAGCTTTCTTT
CDR3: CTSSQDRYSANTEAFF

D: NA
V: TRBV7-3
J: TRBJ2-5
size: NA
DNA: TGTGCCAGCAGCCCAAGGCGGGACAGTGTGATCCAGTACTTC
CDR3: CASSPRRDSVIQYF

D: NA
V: TRBV4-3
J: TRBJ2-6
size: NA
DNA: TGTGCCAGCAGCCAAGAAAATAATGGGAACTCTGGGGCCAACGTCCTGAGCTTC
CDR3: CASSQENNGNSGANVLSF

D: NA
V: TRBV11-1
J: TRBJ2-3
size: NA
DNA: TGTGTCAGCAACATAGCTTCAGGGGCAGATACGCAGTATTTT
CDR3: CVSNIASGADTQYF

D: NA
V: TRBV11-2
J: TRBJ2-2
size: NA
DNA: TGTGCCAGCAGCTGTTTCCCCTGGGTCATGATGGGGAGGACCGGGGAGCTGTTTTTT
CDR3: CASSCFPWVMMGRTGELFF

D: TRBD2
V: TRBV28
J: TRBJ2-1
size: few
DNA: TGTGCCAGCAGTATTCTAGCGGGAGGGTTCAATGAGCAGTTCTTC
CDR3: CASSILAGGFNEQFF

D: TRBD2
V: TRBV5-4
J: TRBJ2-1
size: NA
DNA: TGTGTCAGCAGGGCGGGACTAGCGGATTACAATGAGCAGCTCTTC
CDR3: CVSRAGLADYNEQLF

D: TRBD1
V: TRBV6-6
J: TRBJ2-3
size: many
DNA: TGTGCCAGCAGTTACTCGAGACAGGGAACAGATACGCAGTATTTT
CDR3: CASSYSRQGTDTQYF

D: NA
V: TRBV13
J: TRBJ2-7
size: few
DNA: TGTGCCAGCAACTTAAACAGGACCTACGAGCAGTACTTC
CDR3: CASNLNRTYEQYF

D: NA
V: TRBV6-6
J: TRBJ2-2
size: once
DNA: TGTGCCAGCAGTCTCCCCATGGGTCGCTGGGAGCTGTTTTTT
CDR3: CASSLPMGRWELFF

D: NA
V: TRBV7-8
J: TRBJ1-3
size: NA
DNA: TGTGCCAGCCGCGGGGGCCACCTAGGAAACACCATATATTTT
CDR3: CASRGGHLGNTIYF

D: NA
V: TRBV11-2
J: TRBJ2-7
size: NA
DNA: TGTGCCAGCAGAGAGGGAAGCTACGAGCAGTACTTC
CDR3: CASREGSYEQYF

D: TRBD2
V: TRBV18
J: TRBJ2-1
size: NA
DNA: TGTGCCAGCCAGAGACTAGCGGGAGGCAATGGGCAGTTCTTC
CDR3: CASQRLAGGNGQFF

D: NA
V: TRBV12-3/TRBV12-4
J: TRBJ2-7
size: once
DNA: NA
CDR3: CASMWGSGTSSEQYF

D: NA
V: TRBV6-2/TRBV6-3
J: TRBJ1-2
size: few
DNA: TGTGCCAGCAGCCGCGGGCATGGGCATGATGGCTACACCTTC
CDR3: CASSRGHGHDGYTF

D: TRBD1
V: TRBV4-3
J: TRBJ2-3
size: NA
DNA: TGCGCCAGTAGTCGGACAGGGGGCGAAACAGATACGCAGTATTTT
CDR3: CASSRTGGETDTQYF

D: TRBD2
V: TRBV24-1
J: TRBJ2-3
size: NA
DNA: TGTGCCACCAGTGAGCTTACTAGCGCCATGCAGTATTTT
CDR3: CATSELTSAMQYF

D: NA
V: TRBV6-6
J: TRBJ1-6
size: NA
DNA: TGTGCCAGCAGTGACAGAACACGGGGAGGTTCACCCCTCCATTTT
CDR3: CASSDRTRGGSPLHF

D: NA
V: TRBV7-9
J: TRBJ2-1
size: few
DNA: TGTGCCAGCAGCCCATCCAGGACAGACAATGAGCAGTTCTTC
CDR3: CASSPSRTDNEQFF

D: NA
V: TRBV6-2/TRBV6-3
J: TRBJ2-7
size: NA
DNA: TGTGCCAGCAATATTTTCGGACAACGATACGAGCAGTACTTC
CDR3: CASNIFGQRYEQYF

D: TRBD1
V: TRBV6-1
J: TRBJ1-3
size: many
DNA: TGTGCCAGCAGGGGCCGGAGGGGGCCTCTTTCTGGAAACACCATATATTTT
CDR3: CASRGRRGPLSGNTIYF

D: NA
V: TRBV5-4
J: TRBJ2-7
size: many
DNA: TGTGCCAGCAGTGCGGACGGGGGCTCCTACGAGCAGTACTTC
CDR3: CASSADGGSYEQYF

D: NA
V: TRBV11-2
J: TRBJ2-7
size: NA
DNA: TGTGCCTGCAGCCTAAATATCGCTCAGGGAACCTACGAGCAGTACTTC
CDR3: CACSLNIAQGTYEQYF

D: NA
V: TRBV11-2
J: TRBJ1-2
size: NA
DNA: TGTGCCAGCAACTTGGGCGGAGTTGATGGCTACACCTTC
CDR3: CASNLGGVDGYTF

D: TRBD1
V: TRBV4-1
J: TRBJ1-2
size: once
DNA: TGCGCCAGCAGCCAAGATCTGTACAGGGGGAACAACGGCTACACCTTC
CDR3: CASSQDLYRGNNGYTF

D: NA
V: TRBV11-2
J: TRBJ1-1
size: NA
DNA: TGTGCCAACGTTCTGGACGTGGGGTACATTGAAGCTTTCTTT
CDR3: CANVLDVGYIEAFF

D: TRBD2
V: TRBV6-1
J: TRBJ2-3
size: NA
DNA: TGCGCCAGCAGTAACCGTGGTAGCGGGAGTTCTGTAGATACGCAGTATTTT
CDR3: CASSNRGSGSSVDTQYF

D: NA
V: TRBV10-3
J: TRBJ1-5
size: once
DNA: TGTGCCATCAGCGGACAGCATGATAATCAGCCCCAGCACTTT
CDR3: CAISGQHDNQPQHF

D: NA
V: TRBV6-2/TRBV6-3
J: TRBJ1-5
size: NA
DNA: TGTGCCAGCAGCTTCGAATCCGTGGTATATGTCAGCGGTCTTAATCAGCCCCACCATTTT
CDR3: CASSFESVVYVSGLNQPHHF

D: TRBD2
V: TRBV30
J: TRBJ2-7
size: NA
DNA: TGTGCCTGGAGTGTGTCTAGCGGGAGAGGGTACGAGCAGTACTTC
CDR3: CAWSVSSGRGYEQYF

D: NA
V: TRBV29-1
J: TRBJ2-5
size: many
DNA: TGCAGCGTTGAAGATCCTACAGGCGCGCAAGAGACCCAGTACTTC
CDR3: CSVEDPTGAQETQYF

D: NA
V: TRBV11-2
J: TRBJ2-5
size: NA
DNA: TGTGCCAACAGGGTCGGGTTTAAAGAGTCCCAGTACTTC
CDR3: CANRVGFKESQYF

D: NA
V: TRBV29-1
J: TRBJ1-1
size: NA
DNA: TGCAGCGTTGTGAGGAAGAGGCCGAACACTGAAGCTTTCTTT
CDR3: CSVVRKRPNTEAFF

D: NA
V: TRBV11-1
J: TRBJ2-1
size: NA
DNA: TGTGCCACCAGCTTACCTCCCCTGGATAAGCAGTTCTTC
CDR3: CATSLPPLDKQFF

D: NA
V: TRBV12-3/TRBV12-4
J: TRBJ2-3
size: NA
DNA: TGTGCCAGCAGACTGCAGGGGGGTGTTAGCACAGATACGCGGTATTTT
CDR3: CASRLQGGVSTDTRYF

D: NA
V: TRBV7-8
J: TRBJ2-7
size: NA
DNA: TGTGACAGCAGCTTAGGAGTCAGCAATTACGAGCAGTACTTC
CDR3: CDSSLGVSNYEQYF

D: TRBD2
V: TRBV5-4
J: TRBJ2-7
size: few
DNA: TGTGCCAGCAGCCTGGGACTAGCGGGAGTTTACTACGAGCAGTACTTC
CDR3: CASSLGLAGVYYEQYF

D: TRBD1
V: TRBV6-1
J: TRBJ1-5
size: NA
DNA: TGTGCCATCAGGCCGGACAGGTTAAGCAATCAGCCCCAACATTTT
CDR3: CAIRPDRLSNQPQHF

D: NA
V: TRBV6-2/TRBV6-3
J: TRBJ2-1
size: many
DNA: TGTGCCAGCAGTCAATATAGCGCACGCAATGAGCAGTTCTTC
CDR3: CASSQYSARNEQFF

D: TRBD2
V: TRBV5-6
J: TRBJ2-1
size: NA
DNA: TGTACCAGAAGCTCGGGACTAGCGATCTACAATGAGCAGTTCTTC
CDR3: CTRSSGLAIYNEQFF

D: NA
V: TRBV12-3/TRBV12-4
J: TRBJ2-3
size: once
DNA: TGTGCCAGGAGTTTAGAGACACTAAACACAGATACACAGTATTTT
CDR3: CARSLETLNTDTQYF

D: TRBD2
V: TRBV11-2
J: TRBJ2-1
size: NA
DNA: TGTGCCAGCAGCCGACAGCGGGGGGTATGGAATGAGCAGTTCTTC
CDR3: CASSRQRGVWNEQFF

D: TRBD1
V: TRBV19
J: TRBJ2-2
size: NA
DNA: TGTGCCAGCAAAACAGGGGTTGCGAACACCGGGGAGCTGTTTTTT
CDR3: CASKTGVANTGELFF

D: NA
V: TRBV11-2
J: TRBJ2-7
size: NA
DNA: TGTGCCAGCAGCTTAGGACTGGCGAGCGAGCAGTACTTC
CDR3: CASSLGLASEQYF